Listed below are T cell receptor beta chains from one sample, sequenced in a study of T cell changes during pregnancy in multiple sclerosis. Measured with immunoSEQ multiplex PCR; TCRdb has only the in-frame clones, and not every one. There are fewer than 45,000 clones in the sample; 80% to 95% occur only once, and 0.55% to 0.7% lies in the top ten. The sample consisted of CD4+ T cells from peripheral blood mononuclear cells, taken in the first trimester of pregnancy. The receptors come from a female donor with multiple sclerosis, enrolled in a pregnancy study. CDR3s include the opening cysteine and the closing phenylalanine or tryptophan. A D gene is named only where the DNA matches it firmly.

TGTGCCAGCAGTTTAGCGGGAGCATTGGGTGGTGAGCAGTTCTTC	CASSLAGALGGEQFF	TRBV28	TRBJ2-1	TRBD2	15
TGTGCCAGCAGTGTGGGGAGGTTAACCGGGGAGCTGTTTTTT	CASSVGRLTGELFF	TRBV2	TRBJ2-2	NA	14
TGTGCCAGCGGCCCTACGGGACTGGCCTACGAGCAGTACTTC	CASGPTGLAYEQYF	TRBV7-9	TRBJ2-7	NA	14
TGCGCCAGCAGCTTAAGCGGGAGCTCCTACGAGCAGTACTTC	CASSLSGSSYEQYF	TRBV5-1	TRBJ2-7	TRBD2	14
TGTGCCAGAAGACTAGCGGGGACGAGGGAGCAGTACTTC	CARRLAGTREQYF	TRBV6-6	TRBJ2-7	TRBD2	13
TGTGCCAGCAGCTTAGTGGCGGGTCAGGCCAGCTTTGAGCAGTTCTTC	CASSLVAGQASFEQFF	TRBV7-2	TRBJ2-1	NA	16
TGTGCCAGCAGCTTGGCCAACGCGGAGACCCAGTACTTC	CASSLANAETQYF	TRBV5-4	TRBJ2-5	NA	13
TGTGCCAGCTCACCTACCGGACAGGGGACTAATGAAGCTTTCTTT	CASSPTGQGTNEAFF	TRBV18	TRBJ1-1	TRBD1	15
TGCGCCAGCAGCTTGGAAGGGGGCGAGCAGTACTTC	CASSLEGGEQYF	TRBV5-1	TRBJ2-7	NA	12
TGTGCCAGCAGCTTAGGCGGACTAGCGGATACGCAGTATTTT	CASSLGGLADTQYF	TRBV11-3	TRBJ2-3	TRBD2	14
TGTGCCAGCAGCTTAATCCTAGCGGGAGCCCCGGGTGAGCAGTTCTTC	CASSLILAGAPGEQFF	TRBV5-6	TRBJ2-1	TRBD2	16
TGTGCCAGCAGTGAAGCGCTGATTGGACAAAGTAATGAAAAACTGTTTTTT	CASSEALIGQSNEKLFF	TRBV2	TRBJ1-4	NA	17
TGTGCCAGCAGCCCCCTGGTGGGCAGGGTCTACGAGCAGTACTTC	CASSPLVGRVYEQYF	TRBV27	TRBJ2-7	NA	15
TGTGCCAGCGTGGGGTCGGGCTTGACAGGGGGGGCCCGAGGTGGCTACACCTTC	CASVGSGLTGGARGGYTF	TRBV25-1	TRBJ1-2	TRBD1	18